This T cell receptor beta chain came from a study of CD8+ T cells in alopecia areata. Study at large: Administration of oral tofacitinib to treated patients was at 5 to 10 mg twice daily. Affected scalp percentage determined the severity score of treated patients. The study gave tofacitinib for 6 to 18 months, then 6 months off drug. Broader study findings: Persistence of many expanded lesional clones was seen in scalp and blood during tofacitinib.

Extracted from the samples, RNA was reverse transcribed into cDNA to serve as the sequencing template. Clones were sequenced by immunoSEQ multiplex PCR, and TCRdb holds only the in-frame ones, with some missing. The table has about 220,000 clones, around 57% seen once. Described treatment: oral pan-JAK inhibitor, 5-10 mg twice daily. V lost 6 bases to trimming and J lost 9 bases; unmatched junction nucleotides: 4. CDR3 size: 12 residues. The germline V gene encodes CDR1 MNHNY and CDR2 SVGAGI (reference sequence). With regard to this clone: No antigen is known for it.

The starting material was CD4+ T cells sorted from blood, obtained at week 4, from a patient treated with tofacitinib. This receptor was identified in a human donor with alopecia areata. This rearrangement joins TRBV6-6 to TRBJ2-7, with 11 bases identical to TRBD2. The chain's CDR3 is CASSGTSGWQYF. CDR3 coding DNA: TGTGCCAGCAGCGGGACTAGCGGCTGGCAGTACTTC.